This T cell receptor (beta chain) is from a study of CD8 T cells in Susac syndrome. General observations from the study: It was acknowledged in the study that the number of individuals who were included in its TCR sequencing and HLA analysis was relatively small.

RNA, at roughly 0.45 to 1 ug, was reverse transcribed with random hexamers. Coverage of TCR beta CDR3 amplification by immunoSEQ multiplex PCR extended to 54 Vbeta and 13 Jbeta. TCRdb reprocessed the immunoSEQ multiplex PCR reads with MiXCR, giving one entry per CDR3 protein. Counted here are under 250,000 distinct CDR3 sequences, 85% to 95% occurring once; the ten biggest clones make up 0.055% to 0.075%. A note on this clonotype: Its specificity is unknown.

Sequencing of TCR beta was performed on blood CD8+ T cells and on blood CD4+ T cells. The multiple sclerosis controls were treatment-naive patients, and their relapsing-remitting disease was stable or active. The V end lost 10 bases, the J end lost 0 bases, and 10 bases lay between the germline ends. The V gene's germline CDR1 is LNHDA and CDR2 SQIVND (reference sequence). The CDR3 has 13 residues. The V gene is TRBV19, the J gene TRBJ1-3; D is undetermined. This TCR was sampled from a human donor with multiple sclerosis. Sequenced material: CD4+ T cells from PBMCs. CDR3 bases: TGTGCCACCCGATTGAACTCTGGAAACACCATATATTTT. It codes for CATRLNSGNTIYF. Using reference TRBV19 and TRBJ1-3 for the parts outside the CDR3, the full variable domain is DGGITQSPKYLFRKEGQNVTLSCEQNLNHDAMYWYRQDPGQGLRLIYYSQIVNDFQKGDIAEGYSVSREKKESFPLTVTSAQKNPTAFYLCATRLNSGNTIYFGEGSWLTVV.